The clone carrying this TCR beta chain came up a few times. Time point denoted: healthy volunteer bleed at 2 weeks. It was unfractionated whole blood from which total RNA was extracted. The data were taken from a study of human T cells and chemical hapten exposure. TCRdb passed the RACE reads through MiXCR, listing each CDR3 protein once. The repertoire holds 75,000 to 100,000 distinct CDR3 sequences, with 8.5% to 9% as singletons. There are 14 residues in the CDR3. V was pared by 7 bases and J by 2 bases, with 6 bases of the junction left unmatched. This sequence joins TRBV12-3 or TRBV12-4 and TRBJ2-3, with 7 bases lining up with TRBD1. The sequenced sample was whole blood. The sequence derives from a female donor in good health. Some clones in this sample may be carry-over from other donors' samples. CDR3 protein: CASKGQAFTDTQYF. The CDR3 DNA reads as TGTGCCAGCAAAGGACAGGCCTTCACAGATACGCAGTATTTT.